This passage covers 26 T cell receptor beta chains from one sample sequenced in a study of cytomegalovirus exposure and HLA in healthy donors. Amplification used 60 Vbeta primers and 13 Jbeta primers. Sequencing used immunoSEQ multiplex PCR; TCRdb keeps in-frame clones, though not all of them. This table has approximately 170,000 clones, roughly 72% appearing once. Specimen: PBMCs. All receptors come from a woman younger than 45 in good health and CMV-seropositive.

This chain connects TRBV9 to TRBJ2-2; tentatively, D is TRBD1 (5 bases). Germline V gene lookup returns CDR1 SGDLS and CDR2 YYNGEE. Trimming cost V 2 bases and J 6 bases, with 17 bases left between them. This CDR3 comprises 16 residues. The CDR3 is CASSVRGSYKAGELFF. The CDR3 DNA sequence: TGTGCCAGCAGCGTTAGGGGCAGCTATAAGGCCGGGGAGCTGTTTTTT.

V gene TRBV6-5 combines with J gene TRBJ1-6; TRBD1 aligns across 9 bases. J gave up 9 bases and V 6 bases, and 12 bases lay outside the gene matches. The CDR3 is 16 residues long. The germline V gene has CDR1 MNHEY and CDR2 SVGAGI. In DNA, the CDR3 is TGTGCCAGCAGCTACCTCGGGACAGGGAAAAGTTCACCCCTCCACTTT. Translating it yields CASSYLGTGKSSPLHF.

The gene calls are TRBV2 and TRBJ1-5; a possible D gene is TRBD1 (6 bases). V lost 5 bases, J lost 9 bases, and 11 bases lay in between. In germline, CDR1 is SNHLY, CDR2 FYNNEI. The CDR3 is 12 amino acids. CDR3 in amino acids: CASSPTRGPQHF. The CDR3 bases are TGTGCCAGCAGTCCTACCAGGGGGCCCCAGCATTTT.

This chain joins TRBV14 and TRBJ2-7; perhaps TRBD1 as D (5 bases). Deletions cut 6 bases from V and 1 base from J, with 16 bases between. Germline V lookup: CDR1 SGHDN, CDR2 FVKESK. The CDR3 loop spans 15 amino acids. The CDR3: CASSNWQGSSYEQYF. The CDR3 bases are TGTGCCAGCAGTAATTGGCAGGGATCGTCCTACGAGCAGTACTTC.

The V and J genes are TRBV5-1 and TRBJ2-3; the D gene is possibly TRBD2 (7 bases). The CDR3 covers 17 residues. Trimming took 6 bases from V and 4 from J, leaving 24 bases between them. Germline V gene sequence: CDR1 SGHRS, CDR2 YFSETQ. The CDR3 coding sequence is TGCGCCAGCAACCCCCAGCCAGGCGGGGGCGGCGCAGATACGCAGTATTTT. Translation: CASNPQPGGGGADTQYF.

This chain joins TRBV6-7 and TRBJ1-5, with 7 bases lining up with TRBD1. TRBV6-7 is flagged as an ORF with uncertain function. The ends lost 2 bases at V and 6 bases at J; junction bases unmatched: 7. The CDR3 runs to 15 residues. The CDR3 loop reads CASSYPDRVAQPQHF. CDR3 DNA sequence: TGTGCCAGCAGTTACCCCGACAGGGTGGCTCAGCCCCAGCATTTT.

The chain links TRBV5-1 to TRBJ1-2, with 8 bases fitting TRBD1. The length of the CDR3 is 14 residues. CDR1 and CDR2 from the germline V gene are SGHRS and YFSETQ. Trimming removed 4 bases from V and 7 bases from J; junction bases left unmatched: 9. For the CDR3, the DNA is TGCGCCAGCAGCGTCGACAGGGGTTGGAGTGGCTACACCTTC. Translating gives CASSVDRGWSGYTF.

This clone has just a few counts. The identical CDR3 is also encoded by other nucleotide sequences in the sample. CDR3 DNA: TGTGCCAGCAGCTTGGCACGACAGGGCTATGGCTACACCTTC. Amino acid sequence: CASSLARQGYGYTF. The V call is TRBV7-2, the J call TRBJ1-2; 7 positions agree with TRBD1. The CDR3 spans 14 residues. V was pared by 3 bases and J by 4 bases, with 5 bases of the junction left unmatched. The V gene's germline CDR1 is SGHTA and CDR2 FQGNSA.

This sequence joins TRBV29-1 and TRBJ1-5; the match to TRBD1 covers 8 bases. Per the germline V gene, CDR1 is SQVTM and CDR2 is ANQGSEA. This CDR3 spans 13 amino acids. With 6 bases clipped from V and 5 bases from J, the junction kept 6 bases outside the gene matches. The CDR3 DNA follows: TGCAGCGTCGGGACAGGCGCCCATCAGCCCCAGCATTTT. It encodes CSVGTGAHQPQHF.

The genes are TRBV29-1 and TRBJ2-1, with 10 bases that match TRBD2. Germline V gene sequence: CDR1 SQVTM, CDR2 ANQGSEA. V shed 8 bases and J 9 bases; nucleotides not matched to a gene: 10. The CDR3 is made up of 13 amino acids. The CDR3 DNA follows: TGCAGCCTCCGGGGACTAGCGATACCTGAGCAGTTCTTC. It is translated as CSLRGLAIPEQFF.

The CDR3 loop is CASSLTSAEQYF. In DNA form, the CDR3 reads TGTGCCAGCAGTCTCACTAGCGCCGAGCAGTACTTC. This chain connects TRBV2 to TRBJ2-7, with 7 bases aligning to TRBD2. Germline V lookup: CDR1 SNHLY, CDR2 FYNNEI. The CDR3 length is 12 residues. V lost 5 bases and J lost 6; bases outside the gene matches: 4.

CDR3 loop: CAWSFTGRYGYTF. CDR3 in DNA: TGTGCCTGGAGTTTCACAGGGCGATATGGCTACACCTTC. V gene TRBV30 combines with J gene TRBJ1-2; a possible D gene is TRBD1 (6 bases). The CDR3 loop spans 13 amino acids. V lost 2 bases to trimming and J lost 5 bases, with 12 bases between them. Germline CDR1 GTSNPN, CDR2 SVGIG (reference sequence).

This clone was observed once. The CDR3 nucleotides are TGTGCCAGCAGCCCGCACCCAGGAACGGAGGGTTACAATGAGCAGTTCTTC. Residues: CASSPHPGTEGYNEQFF. This sequence joins TRBV7-2 and TRBJ2-1; a weak D match, TRBD2 (6 bases). The CDR3 runs to 17 residues. From germline, CDR1 is SGHTA and CDR2 FQGNSA. The V gene lost 5 bases and the J gene lost 4 bases, with 21 bases spanning the gap. The variable domain in full, completed from reference TRBV7-2 and TRBJ2-1, reads GAGVSQSPSNKVTEKGKDVELRCDPISGHTALYWYRQSLGQGLEFLIYFQGNSAPDKSGLPSDRFSAERTGGSVSTLTIQRTQQEDSAVYLCASSPHPGTEGYNEQFFGPGTRLTVL.

The J gene is TRBJ1-3, the V gene TRBV15; 7 bases are shared with TRBD1. Per the germline V gene, CDR1 is LNHNV and CDR2 is YYDKDF (reference sequence). This CDR3 contains 12 residues. The V segment lost 4 bases and the J segment 12 bases; nucleotides outside the gene matches: 6. CDR3 nucleotide sequence: TGTGCCACCAGCACCCGGACAGGCATCATATATTTT. The encoded protein is CATSTRTGIIYF. Combining the CDR3 with reference TRBV15 and TRBJ1-3 gives the whole variable domain DAMVIQNPRYQVTQFGKPVTLSCSQTLNHNVMYWYQQKSSQAPKLLFHYYDKDFNNEADTPDNFQSRRPNTSFCFLDIRSPGLGDTAMYLCATSTRTGIIYFGEGSWLTVV.

The rearrangement links TRBV27 to TRBJ1-1; D remains ambiguous. The CDR3 spans 12 residues. V was pared by 5 bases and J by 4 bases, with 8 bases between. CDR1 MNHEY and CDR2 SMNVEV come from the germline V gene (reference sequence). CDR3 amino acids: CASSQRGTEAFF. For the CDR3, the DNA is TGTGCCAGCAGTCAACGGGGCACTGAAGCTTTCTTT.

Comment on this clone: Other DNA variants within this sample encode the same CDR3. The V call is TRBV5-1, the J call TRBJ2-3, with 8 bases matching TRBD2. Trimming cost V 2 bases and J 6 bases; bases outside gene matches: 5. Germline V lookup: CDR1 SGHRS, CDR2 YFSETQ. The CDR3 loop spans 14 amino acids. In DNA, the CDR3 is TGCGCCAGCAGCTTAGGGACTAGTGGCGATACGCAGTATTTT. Its protein product is CASSLGTSGDTQYF.

This chain joins TRBV29-1 and TRBJ1-2, with 12 bases matching TRBD1. The CDR3 has 14 amino acids. V lost 4 bases, J lost 5 bases, and 5 bases stayed unmatched. Germline loops: CDR1 SQVTM, CDR2 ANQGSEA. In DNA form, the CDR3 reads TGCAGCGTTGGGGGACAGGGGGCAGGGTATGGCTACACCTTC. Its translation: CSVGGQGAGYGYTF.

The genes are TRBV27 and TRBJ1-5; 8 bases align to TRBD1. Germline V gives CDR1 MNHEY, CDR2 SMNVEV (reference sequence). This CDR3 contains 15 residues. V trimming: 2 bases; J trimming: 7 bases; junction bases outside the gene matches: 7. CDR3 amino acids: CASSLNSGGLQPQHF. In DNA, the CDR3 is TGTGCCAGCAGTTTAAACTCAGGGGGCCTCCAGCCCCAGCATTTT.

This chain uses TRBV11-2 with TRBJ2-7; TRBD2 matches 10 bases. Germline CDR1 is SGHAT and CDR2 is FQNNGV. V trimming: 4 bases; J trimming: 4 bases; junction bases outside the gene matches: 13. The CDR3 consists of 17 residues. CDR3 in amino acids: CASSSSFTSGIDYEQYF. The CDR3 DNA reads as TGTGCCAGCAGCTCCTCATTTACTAGCGGGATAGATTACGAGCAGTACTTC.

The chain couples TRBV19 to TRBJ2-7; 11 bases agree with TRBD2. The germline gives CDR1 LNHDA, CDR2 SQIVND (reference sequence). CDR3 length equals 14 residues. J lost 5 bases, V lost 4 bases, and 4 bases had no gene match. DNA of the CDR3: TGTGCCAGTAGTAGAACTAGCGGGAGAAACGAGCAGTACTTC. Its translation is CASSRTSGRNEQYF.

This chain joins TRBV7-6 and TRBJ1-1; weak D call: TRBD1 (5 bases). The CDR3 contains 14 residues. CDR1 and CDR2 from the germline V gene are SGHVS and FNYEAQ. V was shortened by 5 bases and J by 5 bases, with 15 bases between the two germline ends. CDR3 sequence reads: CASSADARGTEAFF. DNA for the CDR3: TGTGCCAGCAGCGCGGACGCAAGGGGTACTGAAGCTTTCTTT.

The genes are TRBV30 and TRBJ2-7; 9 bases align to TRBD2. CDR1 and CDR2 (germline): GTSNPN, SVGIG (reference sequence). This CDR3 spans 15 amino acids. V gave up 2 bases and J gave up 5 bases; unmatched junction bases: 10. The CDR3 nucleotides read TGTGCCTGGAGTCTACTCGCGGGAGGGCATGACGAGCAGTACTTC. Its translation is CAWSLLAGGHDEQYF.

This clone has a handful of counts. The chain uses TRBV13 and TRBJ2-6; D gene unclear. The V and J ends lost 3 bases and 1 base respectively, with 4 bases between them. Germline values: CDR1 PRHDT, CDR2 FYEKMQ (reference sequence). The CDR3 runs to 14 residues. CDR3 residues: CASSLSSGANVLTF. The CDR3 bases are TGTGCCAGCAGCTTGTCTTCTGGGGCCAACGTCCTGACTTTC.

The rearrangement joins TRBV9 to TRBJ2-3; D possibly corresponds to TRBD2 (6 bases). Looked up from germline, CDR1 is SGDLS and CDR2 is YYNGEE. Trimming removed 4 bases at V and 0 bases at J, with 18 bases between. The CDR3 is 17 amino acids. The CDR3 region has the DNA TGTGCCAGCAGCACCGGGATAGCGGTTGCTAGCACAGATACGCAGTATTTT. Translating it yields CASSTGIAVASTDTQYF.

The chain uses TRBV6-6 and TRBJ1-5; D possibly corresponds to TRBD1 (5 bases). V was shortened by 3 bases and J by 2 bases, with 8 bases between the two germline ends. CDR3 length: 14 amino acids. Germline-derived CDR1 and CDR2 are MNHNY and SVGAGI (reference sequence). CDR3 DNA sequence: TGTGCCAGCAGTTATGTAGGGGGCAATCAGCCCCAGCATTTT. It codes for CASSYVGGNQPQHF.

The chain recombines TRBV4-1 with TRBJ2-5, with D maybe TRBD2 (6 bases). Germline V gives CDR1 MGHRA, CDR2 YSYEKL. Deletions cut 0 bases from V and 5 bases from J, with 13 bases between. The CDR3 is made up of 15 amino acids. The CDR3 DNA sequence: TGCGCCAGCAGCCAAGATCTGGGGGGAACGGAGACCCAGTACTTC. Translated: CASSQDLGGTETQYF.